These 22 T cell receptor beta chains share one sample of origin, sequenced in a study of cytomegalovirus exposure and HLA in healthy donors. In the PCR, 60 Vbeta and 13 Jbeta primers were used. Assay: immunoSEQ multiplex PCR; the TCRdb copy retains only in-frame clones and omits some. Seen here are roughly 130,000 clones, roughly 69% observed once, and the top ten hold less than 3.5%. Sequencing input: PBMCs. These receptor sequences come from a human donor in good health.

The chain employs TRBV5-1 and TRBJ2-7; 10 bases fit TRBD1. The germline V gene encodes CDR1 SGHRS and CDR2 YFSETQ. The J segment lost 1 base and the V segment lost 4 bases, leaving 5 bases of the junction unmatched. The CDR3 contains 15 residues. The DNA for the CDR3 is TGCGCCAGCAGCCCTGACAGGGGGCGATCCTACGAGCAGTACTTC. This gives the protein CASSPDRGRSYEQYF. The full variable domain, completed using reference TRBV5-1 and TRBJ2-7, is KAGVTQTPRYLIKTRGQQVTLSCSPISGHRSVSWYQQTPGQGLQFLFEYFSETQRNKGNFPGRFSGRQFSNSRSEMNVSTLELGDSALYLCASSPDRGRSYEQYFGPGTRLTVT.

This clone was recorded a few times. This chain connects TRBV6-5 to TRBJ1-4; a possible D gene is TRBD1 (6 bases). The CDR3 is 13 amino acids. CDR1 is MNHEY, CDR2 SVGAGI, per germline. V was pared by 10 bases and J by 7 bases, with 16 bases between. The chain's CDR3 is CATRRGLSEKLFF. In DNA form, the CDR3 reads TGTGCCACCCGGCGGGGGCTAAGTGAAAAACTGTTTTTT.

The chain joins TRBV5-1 to TRBJ2-5; 12 bases are a match to TRBD2. Trimming took 2 bases from V and 5 from J; bases not matched to a gene: 10. The CDR3 has 17 amino acids. Germline CDR1 and CDR2: SGHRS and YFSETQ. The CDR3 nucleotides are TGCGCCAGCAGCTTCGGACTAGCGGGACTAAAGATGGAGACCCAGTACTTC. This sequence encodes CASSFGLAGLKMETQYF.

This sequence joins TRBV4-3 and TRBJ1-1; D may be TRBD1 (5 bases). V lost 8 bases and J lost 7, with 23 bases in between. The CDR3 consists of 15 residues. Germline-derived CDR1 and CDR2 are LGHNA and YSLEER. The CDR3 DNA reads TGCGCCAGCGGATACACAGGCACACCCCCAAGTGAAGCTTTCTTT. Protein: CASGYTGTPPSEAFF.

J is TRBJ2-7 and V is TRBV11-2; D might be TRBD1 (6 bases). This CDR3 region has 16 residues. CDR1 is SGHAT and CDR2 is FQNNGV in the germline V gene. Trimming took off 5 bases at V and 2 bases at J, with 19 bases between the two ends. The CDR3 nucleotides read TGTGCCAGCAGCGCGCAGGTAACAGGGCGGACCTACGAGCAGTACTTC. Amino acid sequence: CASSAQVTGRTYEQYF.

The chain carries TRBV6-5 and TRBJ2-2; 10 bases agree with TRBD1. This CDR3 has 16 amino acids. The germline V gene encodes CDR1 MNHEY and CDR2 SVGAGI. V shed 2 bases, J shed 3 bases, and the junction held 3 bases outside the gene matches. CDR3 protein: CASSYGTGVDTGELFF. The DNA of the CDR3 is TGTGCCAGCAGTTACGGGACAGGGGTCGACACCGGGGAGCTGTTTTTT.

The chain combines TRBV4-2 with TRBJ2-2, with 8 bases matching TRBD2. The CDR3 length is 17 residues. Germline V CDR1 and CDR2: LGHNA, YNFKEQ. V shed 2 bases, J shed 6 bases, and the junction held 11 bases outside the gene matches. The CDR3 here is CASSQPAGTRLAGELFF. The CDR3 coding sequence is TGTGCCAGCAGCCAACCCGCCGGGACTAGATTGGCCGGGGAGCTGTTTTTT.

This clone showed up just once. V usage is TRBV28 and J usage is TRBJ2-1, with D possibly matching TRBD1 (6 bases). From germline, CDR1 is MDHEN and CDR2 SYDVKM. The CDR3 runs 16 residues. Trimming left V 8 bases short and J 0 bases short, with 17 bases between. The CDR3 region has the DNA TGTGCCAGCTGGGGGCTTGGCCAAAGCTCCTACAATGAGCAGTTCTTC. This gives the protein CASWGLGQSSYNEQFF. The complete variable domain, with remaining parts taken from reference TRBV28 and TRBJ2-1, reads DVKVTQSSRYLVKRTGEKVFLECVQDMDHENMFWYRQDPGLGLRLIYFSYDVKMKEKGDIPEGYSVSREKKERFSLILESASTNQTSMYLCASWGLGQSSYNEQFFGPGTRLTVL.

The chain couples TRBV28 to TRBJ1-1; 9 bases are a match to TRBD1. The CDR3 is 13 amino acids. Germline lookup yields CDR1 MDHEN and CDR2 SYDVKM. V shed 6 bases, J shed 4 bases, and the junction held 3 bases outside the gene matches. CDR3 loop: CASRTGGGTEAFF. The DNA of the CDR3 is TGTGCCAGCAGGACAGGGGGAGGCACTGAAGCTTTCTTT.

This clone was counted a single time. The V and J genes are TRBV29-1 and TRBJ2-1; TRBD2 might be the D (6 bases). This CDR3 region has 13 residues. Trimming took off 4 bases at V and 11 bases at J, with 18 bases between the two ends. Germline CDR1 reads SQVTM; CDR2 reads ANQGSEA. The CDR3 here is CSVGTGGARQQFF. CDR3 DNA: TGCAGCGTTGGGACTGGAGGGGCTAGGCAGCAGTTCTTC.

In nucleotides, the CDR3 is TGTGCCAGCAGCGTAGGGGGAGGGGGCTACAATGAGCAGTTCTTC. Translated, it gives CASSVGGGGYNEQFF. The J gene is TRBJ2-1, the V gene TRBV9; a possible D gene is TRBD2 (7 bases). Deletions cut 0 bases from V and 3 bases from J, with 10 bases between. The CDR3 covers 15 residues. Germline V gene sequence: CDR1 SGDLS, CDR2 YYNGEE.

The chain uses TRBV14 and TRBJ2-1; D uncertain. The V gene's germline CDR1 is SGHDN and CDR2 FVKESK. This CDR3 contains 12 residues. Trimming removed 1 base from V and 12 bases from J, with 10 bases in between. CDR3 nucleotide sequence: TGTGCCAGCAGCCAAGTAGTCCACCGGCAGTTCTTC. It encodes CASSQVVHRQFF.

The chain joins TRBV5-5 to TRBJ1-5, with 7 bases matching TRBD1. The CDR3 is 13 amino acids. V trimming: 6 bases; J trimming: 4 bases; junction bases outside the gene matches: 4. The germline CDR1 and CDR2 sequences are SGHKS and YYEKEE (reference sequence). The CDR3 protein is CASNQGGNQPQHF. In DNA form, the CDR3 reads TGTGCCAGCAACCAGGGGGGAAATCAGCCCCAGCATTTT.

This clone was observed a few times. The chain carries TRBV9 and TRBJ2-2; the match to TRBD2 covers 12 bases. Losses at the gene ends were 2 bases for V and 5 bases for J; bases not matched to a gene: 7. Germline V lookup: CDR1 SGDLS, CDR2 YYNGEE. This CDR3 is built from 17 residues. The DNA for the CDR3 is TGTGCCAGCAGCGTCCGACTAGCGGGAGTTCTGACCGGGGAGCTGTTTTTT. Its protein product is CASSVRLAGVLTGELFF.

This chain links TRBV2 with TRBJ2-5; D may be TRBD1 (6 bases). The DNA end favors TRBJ2-7, so the J call may be wrong. This CDR3 is 14 amino acids long. Looked up from germline, CDR1 is SNHLY and CDR2 is FYNNEI. The CDR3 loop is CASSEDRVGYEQYF. CDR3 nucleotides: TGTGCCAGCAGTGAAGACAGGGTGGGCTACGAGCAGTACTTC.

V and J are TRBV7-9 and TRBJ1-5; D is undetermined. Germline V CDR1 and CDR2: SEHNR, FQNEAQ (reference sequence). CDR3 length equals 15 residues. Trimming removed 5 bases at V and 1 base at J, with 12 bases between. The CDR3: CASSRSETSNQPQHF. The DNA for the CDR3 is TGTGCCAGCAGCCGCAGTGAAACCAGCAATCAGCCCCAGCATTTT.

The chain combines TRBV5-4 with TRBJ2-3, with a possible D match to TRBD1 (5 bases). Germline loops: CDR1 SGHNT, CDR2 YYREEE (reference sequence). Trimming took off 0 bases at V and 5 bases at J, with 10 bases between the two ends. The length of the CDR3 is 14 residues. The CDR3 nucleotides are TGTGCCAGCAGCTTGGAGGGGCGTGAAGATACGCAGTATTTT. Protein sequence: CASSLEGREDTQYF.

This clone was detected only once. V gene TRBV7-2 combines with J gene TRBJ1-5, with TRBD1 matching over 11 bases. V trimming: 4 bases; J trimming: 4 bases; junction bases outside the gene matches: 3. The CDR3 is made up of 15 amino acids. Germline CDR1 is SGHTA and CDR2 is FQGNSA. CDR3 in amino acids: CASSSGQGVNQPQHF. The CDR3 region has the DNA TGTGCCAGCAGCTCGGGACAGGGGGTGAATCAGCCCCAGCATTTT.

This clone was counted between two and nine times. The chain recombines TRBV10-3 with TRBJ2-3, with 8 bases lining up with TRBD2. The CDR3 has 16 residues. V lost 7 bases, J lost 5 bases, and 14 bases stayed unmatched. Germline-derived CDR1 and CDR2 are ENHRY and SYGVKD. The DNA of the CDR3 is TGTGCCATCACCACCGGGGGGGCAGGGGCAGGAGATACGCAGTATTTT. Encoded protein: CAITTGGAGAGDTQYF.

This clone showed up just a few times. J is TRBJ2-7 and V is TRBV5-4; tentatively, D is TRBD2 (6 bases). Germline V gene data show CDR1 as SGHNT and CDR2 as YYREEE (reference sequence). Trimming cost V 3 bases and J 6 bases, with 13 bases left between them. CDR3 length: 13 amino acids. The CDR3 DNA reads as TGTGCCAGCAGCTCGGGAGTCGTCTCCGAGCAGTACTTC. Translating gives CASSSGVVSEQYF.

The rearrangement uses TRBV7-2 and TRBJ2-4; 7 bases map to TRBD1. From germline, CDR1 is SGHTA and CDR2 FQGNSA. V was pared by 8 bases and J by 5 bases, with 9 bases of the junction left unmatched. The CDR3 length is 14 residues. The CDR3 coding sequence is TGTGCCAGCCAGAGGGGGCCGTCGGAAAACATTCAGTACTTC. This sequence encodes CASQRGPSENIQYF.

This clone came up a few times. The chain couples TRBV27 to TRBJ1-1, with unresolved D. Germline lookup yields CDR1 MNHEY and CDR2 SMNVEV (reference sequence). V was trimmed by 3 bases and J by 0 bases, leaving 14 bases between them. The CDR3 contains 16 residues. The CDR3 reads CASSLTRLGMNTEAFF. DNA of the CDR3: TGTGCCAGCAGTTTGACCAGGTTGGGCATGAACACTGAAGCTTTCTTT.